This TCR beta chain appears in the sequencing data of a study of blood T cell repertoires in COVID-19. Study-level background: The samples span acute and convalescent COVID-19 from the United States, Italy and Spain. T cells, B-cell-depleted T cells, or PBMCs supplied cDNA or gDNA.

Concerning this clone: Other DNA sequences of this sample code for an identical CDR3.

This CDR3 spans 15 amino acids. V was trimmed by 0 bases and J by 4 bases, leaving 11 bases between them. Per germline, CDR1 SGDLS and CDR2 YYNGEE. The authors' processing: Reference gene primers were amplified, and this amplification served to estimate nucleated cell counts. Produced via immunoSEQ multiplex PCR; TCRdb's table is partial and in-frame only. That table gives V, J and clone size, and the DNA gave D and trimming. The table records 350,000 to 500,000 clones, roughly 90% of them present only once. Seattle patient enrollment occurred during active infection, with longitudinal follow-up thereafter.

The sample comprised peripheral blood. The sequence came from a man between 18 and 29 years old with COVID-19, enrolled during active disease. The chain recombines TRBV9 with TRBJ2-1, with D perhaps TRBD1 (7 bases). The CDR3 DNA follows: TGTGCCAGCAGCGTAGTCGCAGGGGGGTACAATGAGCAGTTCTTC. Protein: CASSVVAGGYNEQFF.